This TCR beta chain was obtained from a study of patients and donors after allogeneic stem cell transplantation (dated by TCRdb to 2020 to 2022). Libraries were constructed by RT-PCR. Sequenced on a NextSeq 550. TCRdb reworked the public reads: Q25 trimming with fastp, MiXCR clone assembly, productive beta chains retained. Rows are unified per CDR3 protein, each entry keeping the most common DNA and genes. The sample table lists hundreds of thousands of distinct CDR3 sequences, 16% of them with a count of one. The ten largest make up less than 8% of the sample. Here V drops 2 bases and J drops 4 bases, and the junction holds 7 bases not matched to any gene. Measured from the cysteine to the phenylalanine, the CDR3 is 15 residues long. Of the read, only the CDR3 DNA is kept; its 45 bases are in frame from base 1. CDR1 is given as LGHDT and CDR2 as YNNKEL, both from the germline V gene (reference sequence).

The sample holds a few counts of this clonotype. The antigen it recognizes is unknown. No base-level quality is on record; no much larger clone is a single base apart. This chain joins TRBV3-1 to TRBJ1-2; 7 nucleotides in the junction match TRBD1. What was sequenced was blood, either unsorted or a sorted T cell fraction (not recorded which). This receptor was obtained from a human donor who was either an allogeneic HSCT recipient or a stem cell or donor lymphocyte infusion donor (not recorded which). It is not recorded whose cells these are; they may come from a transplant donor. The sequenced DNA: TGTGCCAGCAGCCAATTCGGAAGGGGGCTCTATGGCTACACCTTC. It is translated as CASSQFGRGLYGYTF.